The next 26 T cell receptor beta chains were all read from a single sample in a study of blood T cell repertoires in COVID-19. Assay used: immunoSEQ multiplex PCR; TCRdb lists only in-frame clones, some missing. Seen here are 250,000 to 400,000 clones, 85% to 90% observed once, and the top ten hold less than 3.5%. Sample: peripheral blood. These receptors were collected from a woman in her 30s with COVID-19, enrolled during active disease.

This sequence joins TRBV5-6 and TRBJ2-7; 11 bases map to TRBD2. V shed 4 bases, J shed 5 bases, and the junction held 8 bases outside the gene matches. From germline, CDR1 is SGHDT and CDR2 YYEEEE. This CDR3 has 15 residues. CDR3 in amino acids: CASSMALAGGDEQYF. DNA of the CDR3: TGTGCCAGCAGCATGGCGCTAGCGGGAGGCGACGAGCAGTACTTC. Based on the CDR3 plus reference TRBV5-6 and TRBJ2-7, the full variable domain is DAGVTQSPTHLIKTRGQQVTLRCSPKSGHDTVSWYQQALGQGPQFIFQYYEEEERQRGNFPDRFSGHQFPNYSSELNVNALLLGDSALYLCASSMALAGGDEQYFGPGTRLTVT.

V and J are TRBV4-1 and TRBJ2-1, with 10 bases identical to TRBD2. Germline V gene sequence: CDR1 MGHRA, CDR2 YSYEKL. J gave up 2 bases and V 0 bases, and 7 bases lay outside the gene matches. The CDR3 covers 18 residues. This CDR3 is CASSQDPLAGAPYNEQFF. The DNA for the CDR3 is TGCGCCAGCAGCCAAGATCCTCTAGCGGGGGCCCCCTACAATGAGCAGTTCTTC.

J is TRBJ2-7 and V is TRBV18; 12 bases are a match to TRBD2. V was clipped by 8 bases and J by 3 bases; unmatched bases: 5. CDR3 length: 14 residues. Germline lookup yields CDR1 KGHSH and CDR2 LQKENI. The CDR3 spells CASATSGRFYEQYF. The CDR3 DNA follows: TGTGCCAGCGCAACTAGCGGGAGGTTCTACGAGCAGTACTTC.

CDR3 in amino acids: CASSRTSGRADEQFF. The CDR3 DNA sequence: TGTGCCAGCAGCCGGACTAGCGGGAGGGCCGATGAGCAGTTCTTC. V gene TRBV7-9 combines with J gene TRBJ2-1; 15 bases align to TRBD2. The CDR3 runs 15 residues. CDR1 is SEHNR and CDR2 is FQNEAQ in the germline V gene (reference sequence). Unmatched junction bases numbered 4, after V lost 5 bases and J lost 8 bases.

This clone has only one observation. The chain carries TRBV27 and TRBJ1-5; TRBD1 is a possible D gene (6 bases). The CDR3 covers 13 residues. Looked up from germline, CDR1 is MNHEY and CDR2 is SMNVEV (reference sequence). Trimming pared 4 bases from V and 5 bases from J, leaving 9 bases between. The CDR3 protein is CASSSYRDQPQHF. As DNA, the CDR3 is TGTGCCAGCAGTTCCTACAGGGATCAGCCCCAGCATTTT.

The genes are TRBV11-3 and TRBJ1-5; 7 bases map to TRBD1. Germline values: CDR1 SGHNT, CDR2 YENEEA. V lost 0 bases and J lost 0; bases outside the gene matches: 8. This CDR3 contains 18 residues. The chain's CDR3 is CASSLDPDRDFSNQPQHF. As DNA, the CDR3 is TGTGCCAGCAGCTTAGACCCAGACAGGGACTTTAGCAATCAGCCCCAGCATTTT. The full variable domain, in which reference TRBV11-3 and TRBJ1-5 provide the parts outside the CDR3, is EAGVVQSPRYKIIEKKQPVAFWCNPISGHNTLYWYLQNLGQGPELLIRYENEEAVDDSQLPKDRFSAERLKGVDSTLKIQPAELGDSAVYLCASSLDPDRDFSNQPQHFGDGTRLSIL.

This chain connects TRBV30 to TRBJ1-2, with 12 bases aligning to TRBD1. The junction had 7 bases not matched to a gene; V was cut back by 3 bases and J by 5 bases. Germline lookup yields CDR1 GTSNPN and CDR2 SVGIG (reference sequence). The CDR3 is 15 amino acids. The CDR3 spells CAWRLWGQGAYGYTF. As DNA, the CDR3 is TGTGCCTGGAGACTATGGGGACAGGGGGCGTATGGCTACACCTTC.

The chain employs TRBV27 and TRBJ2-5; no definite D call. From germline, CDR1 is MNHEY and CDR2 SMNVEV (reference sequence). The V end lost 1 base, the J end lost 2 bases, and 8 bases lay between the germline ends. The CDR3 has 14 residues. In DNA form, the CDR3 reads TGTGCCAGCAGTTTATGGTCAGAACAAGAGACCCAGTACTTC. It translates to CASSLWSEQETQYF.

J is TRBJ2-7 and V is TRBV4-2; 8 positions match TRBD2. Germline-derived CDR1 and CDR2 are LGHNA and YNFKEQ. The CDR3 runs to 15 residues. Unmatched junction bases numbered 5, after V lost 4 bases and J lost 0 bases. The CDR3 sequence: CASSRPGTSSYEQYF. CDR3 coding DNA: TGTGCCAGCAGCCGTCCCGGGACTAGCTCCTACGAGCAGTACTTC.

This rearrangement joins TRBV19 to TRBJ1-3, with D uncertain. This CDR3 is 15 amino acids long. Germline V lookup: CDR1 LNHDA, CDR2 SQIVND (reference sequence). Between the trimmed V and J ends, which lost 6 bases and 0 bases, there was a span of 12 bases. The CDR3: CASRDYPFSGNTIYF. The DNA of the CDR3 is TGTGCCAGTAGGGACTACCCGTTCTCTGGAAACACCATATATTTT.

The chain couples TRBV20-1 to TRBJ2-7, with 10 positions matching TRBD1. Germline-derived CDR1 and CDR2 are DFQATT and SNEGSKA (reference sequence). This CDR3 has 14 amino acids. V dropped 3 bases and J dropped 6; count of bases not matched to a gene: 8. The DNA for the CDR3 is TGCAGTGCTAGTCGGGACAGGGGTTCGGGCGAGCAGTACTTC. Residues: CSASRDRGSGEQYF.

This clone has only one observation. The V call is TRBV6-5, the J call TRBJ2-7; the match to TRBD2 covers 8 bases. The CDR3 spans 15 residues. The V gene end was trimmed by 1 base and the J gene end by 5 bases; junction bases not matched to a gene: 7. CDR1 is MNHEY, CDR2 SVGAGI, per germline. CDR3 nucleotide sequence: TGTGCCAGCAGTTACTTAGCTAGCGGGCTGAACGAGCAGTACTTC. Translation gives CASSYLASGLNEQYF.

Written as DNA, the CDR3 is TGTGCCAGCAAGATTAGCGGGAGTGCCTACGAGCAGTACTTC. Protein sequence: CASKISGSAYEQYF. This chain links TRBV27 with TRBJ2-7; 9 bases map to TRBD2. From germline, CDR1 is MNHEY and CDR2 SMNVEV (reference sequence). This CDR3 contains 14 residues. V shed 7 bases and J 2 bases; nucleotides not matched to a gene: 6.

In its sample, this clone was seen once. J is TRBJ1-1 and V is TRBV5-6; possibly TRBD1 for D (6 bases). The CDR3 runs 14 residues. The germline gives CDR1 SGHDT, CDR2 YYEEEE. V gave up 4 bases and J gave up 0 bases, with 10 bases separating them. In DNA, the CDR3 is TGTGCCAGCAGCCACGGGACATTGAACACTGAAGCTTTCTTT. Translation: CASSHGTLNTEAFF.

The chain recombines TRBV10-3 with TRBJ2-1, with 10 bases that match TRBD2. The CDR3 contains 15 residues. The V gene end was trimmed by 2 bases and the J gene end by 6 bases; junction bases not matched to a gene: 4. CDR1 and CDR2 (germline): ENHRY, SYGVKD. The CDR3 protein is CAISEVAGGGNEQFF. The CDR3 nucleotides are TGTGCCATCAGTGAGGTAGCGGGAGGAGGCAATGAGCAGTTCTTC.

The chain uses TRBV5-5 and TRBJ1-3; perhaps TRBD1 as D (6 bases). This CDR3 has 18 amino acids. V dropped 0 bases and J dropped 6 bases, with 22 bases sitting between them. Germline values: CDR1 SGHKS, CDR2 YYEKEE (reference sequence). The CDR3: CASSLVRLLNREANTIYF. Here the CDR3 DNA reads TGTGCCAGCAGCTTGGTCCGCCTACTGAACAGGGAAGCAAACACCATATATTTT.

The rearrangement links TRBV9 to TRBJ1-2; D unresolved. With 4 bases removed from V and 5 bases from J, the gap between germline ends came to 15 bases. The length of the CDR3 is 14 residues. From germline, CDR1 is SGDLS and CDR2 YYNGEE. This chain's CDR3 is CASSPPGAHYGYTF. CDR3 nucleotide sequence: TGTGCCAGCAGCCCCCCGGGAGCCCATTATGGCTACACCTTC.

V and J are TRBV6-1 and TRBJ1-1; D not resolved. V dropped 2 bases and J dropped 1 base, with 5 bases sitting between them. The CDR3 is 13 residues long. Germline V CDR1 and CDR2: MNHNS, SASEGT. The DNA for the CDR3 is TGTGCCAGCAGTGAATTCAGGAACACTGAAGCTTTCTTT. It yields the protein CASSEFRNTEAFF.

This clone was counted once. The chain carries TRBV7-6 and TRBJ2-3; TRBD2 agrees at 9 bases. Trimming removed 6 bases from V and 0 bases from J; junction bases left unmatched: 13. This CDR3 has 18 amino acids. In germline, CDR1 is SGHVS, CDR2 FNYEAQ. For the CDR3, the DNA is TGTGCCAGCAGTCCTGCGTTGACTAGCGGTATTAGCACAGATACGCAGTATTTT. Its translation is CASSPALTSGISTDTQYF.

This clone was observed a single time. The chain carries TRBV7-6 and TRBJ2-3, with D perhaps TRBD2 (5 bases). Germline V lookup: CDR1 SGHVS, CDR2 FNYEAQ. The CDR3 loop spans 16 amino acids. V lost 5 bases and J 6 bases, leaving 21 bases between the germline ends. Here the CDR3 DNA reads TGTGCCAGCAGCCCCGGAGGTTTCACCGTGGGGGATACGCAGTATTTT. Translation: CASSPGGFTVGDTQYF.

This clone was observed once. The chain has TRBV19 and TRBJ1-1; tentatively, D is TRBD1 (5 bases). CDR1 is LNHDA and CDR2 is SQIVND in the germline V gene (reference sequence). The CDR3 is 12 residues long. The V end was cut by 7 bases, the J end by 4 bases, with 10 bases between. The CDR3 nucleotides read TGTGCCAGTACCCTGGGGGGCACTGAAGCTTTCTTT. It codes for CASTLGGTEAFF.

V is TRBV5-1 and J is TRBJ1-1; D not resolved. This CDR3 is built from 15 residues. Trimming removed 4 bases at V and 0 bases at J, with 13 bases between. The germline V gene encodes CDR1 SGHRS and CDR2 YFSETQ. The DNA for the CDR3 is TGCGCCAGCAGCGAGTTCGATATGGTGAACACTGAAGCTTTCTTT. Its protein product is CASSEFDMVNTEAFF.

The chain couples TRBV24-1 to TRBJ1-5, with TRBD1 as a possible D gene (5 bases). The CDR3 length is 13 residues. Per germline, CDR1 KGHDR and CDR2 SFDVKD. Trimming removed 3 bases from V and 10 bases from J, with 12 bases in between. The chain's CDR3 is CATSDTGPQPQHF. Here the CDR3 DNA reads TGTGCCACCAGTGATACAGGACCGCAACCCCAGCATTTT.

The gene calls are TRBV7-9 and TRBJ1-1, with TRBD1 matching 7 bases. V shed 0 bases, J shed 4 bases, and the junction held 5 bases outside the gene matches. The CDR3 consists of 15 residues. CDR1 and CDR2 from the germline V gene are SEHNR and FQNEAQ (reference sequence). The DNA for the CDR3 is TGTGCCAGCAGCTTAGCCAAGGGGGCGTTCACTGAAGCTTTCTTT. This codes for CASSLAKGAFTEAFF.

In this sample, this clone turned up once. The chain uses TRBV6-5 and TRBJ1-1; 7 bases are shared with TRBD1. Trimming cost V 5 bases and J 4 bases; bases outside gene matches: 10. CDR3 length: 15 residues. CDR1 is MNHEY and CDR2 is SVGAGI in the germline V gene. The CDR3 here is CASSKRQGSTTEAFF. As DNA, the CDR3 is TGTGCCAGCAGTAAACGACAGGGATCCACCACTGAAGCTTTCTTT.

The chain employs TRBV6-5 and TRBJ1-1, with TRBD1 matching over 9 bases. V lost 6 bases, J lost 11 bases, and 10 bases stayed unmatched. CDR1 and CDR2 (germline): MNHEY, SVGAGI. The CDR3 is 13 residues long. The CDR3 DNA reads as TGTGCCAGCAGAAACGGACAGGGGCCTTCGGCTTTCTTT. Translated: CASRNGQGPSAFF.